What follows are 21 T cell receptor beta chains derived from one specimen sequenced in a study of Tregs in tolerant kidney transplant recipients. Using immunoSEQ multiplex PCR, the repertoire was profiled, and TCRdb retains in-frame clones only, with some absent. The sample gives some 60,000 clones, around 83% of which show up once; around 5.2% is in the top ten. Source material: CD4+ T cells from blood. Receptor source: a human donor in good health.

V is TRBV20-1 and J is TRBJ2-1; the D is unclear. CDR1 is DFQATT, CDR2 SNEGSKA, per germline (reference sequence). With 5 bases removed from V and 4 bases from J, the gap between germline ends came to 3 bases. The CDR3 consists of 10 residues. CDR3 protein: CSASYNEQFF. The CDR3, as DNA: TGCAGTGCTTCATACAATGAGCAGTTCTTC.

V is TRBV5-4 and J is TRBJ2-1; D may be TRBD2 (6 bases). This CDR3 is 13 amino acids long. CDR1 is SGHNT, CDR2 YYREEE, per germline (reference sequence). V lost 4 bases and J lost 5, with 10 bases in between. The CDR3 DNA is TGTGCCAGCAGCCTGCGACTAGACAATGAGCAGTTCTTC. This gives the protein CASSLRLDNEQFF.

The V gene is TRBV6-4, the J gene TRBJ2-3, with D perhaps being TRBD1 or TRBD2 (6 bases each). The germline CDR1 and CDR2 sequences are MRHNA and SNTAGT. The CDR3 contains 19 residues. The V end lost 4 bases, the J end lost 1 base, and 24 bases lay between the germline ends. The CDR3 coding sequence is TGTGCCAGCAGTGCCCCCGGGGGCGGGGCGAATAGATGCACAGATACGCAGTATTTT. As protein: CASSAPGGGANRCTDTQYF.

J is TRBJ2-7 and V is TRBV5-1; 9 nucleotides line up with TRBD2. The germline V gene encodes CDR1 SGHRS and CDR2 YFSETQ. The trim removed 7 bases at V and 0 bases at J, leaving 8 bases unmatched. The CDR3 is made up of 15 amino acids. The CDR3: CASAGASGTSYEQYF. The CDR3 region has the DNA TGCGCCAGCGCGGGGGCTAGCGGGACCTCCTACGAGCAGTACTTC.

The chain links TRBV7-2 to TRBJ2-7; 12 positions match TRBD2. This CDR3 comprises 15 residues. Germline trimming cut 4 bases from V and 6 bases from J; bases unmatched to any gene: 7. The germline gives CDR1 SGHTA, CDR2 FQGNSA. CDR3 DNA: TGTGCCAGCAGCTCAAGGACTAGCGGGATCCCCGAGCAGTACTTC. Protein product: CASSSRTSGIPEQYF.

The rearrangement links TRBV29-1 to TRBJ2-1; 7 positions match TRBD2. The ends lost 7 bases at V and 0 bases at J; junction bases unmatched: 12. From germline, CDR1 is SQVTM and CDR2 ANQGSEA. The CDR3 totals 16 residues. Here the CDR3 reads CSASGGGPSSYNEQFF. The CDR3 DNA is TGCAGCGCCTCGGGAGGAGGCCCGAGCTCCTACAATGAGCAGTTCTTC.

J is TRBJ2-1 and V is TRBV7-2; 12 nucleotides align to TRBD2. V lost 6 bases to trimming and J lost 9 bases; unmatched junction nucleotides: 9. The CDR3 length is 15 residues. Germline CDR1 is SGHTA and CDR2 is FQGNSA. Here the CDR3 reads CASSRLAGAFREQFF. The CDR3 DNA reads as TGTGCCAGCAGTAGACTAGCGGGAGCCTTTCGTGAGCAGTTCTTC.

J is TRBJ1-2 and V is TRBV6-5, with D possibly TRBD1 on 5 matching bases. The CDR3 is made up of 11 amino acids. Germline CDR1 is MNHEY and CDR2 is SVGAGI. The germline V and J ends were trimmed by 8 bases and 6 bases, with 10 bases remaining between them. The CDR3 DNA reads TGTGCCAGCCATGGGGGGAATGGCTACACCTTC. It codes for CASHGGNGYTF.

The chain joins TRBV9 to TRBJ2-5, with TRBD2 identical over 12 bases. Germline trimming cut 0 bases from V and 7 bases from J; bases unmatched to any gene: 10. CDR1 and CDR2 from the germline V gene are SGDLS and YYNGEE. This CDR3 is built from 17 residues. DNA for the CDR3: TGTGCCAGCAGCGTAGGACTAGCGGGGGTCATAGCGGGGACCCAGTACTTC. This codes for CASSVGLAGVIAGTQYF.

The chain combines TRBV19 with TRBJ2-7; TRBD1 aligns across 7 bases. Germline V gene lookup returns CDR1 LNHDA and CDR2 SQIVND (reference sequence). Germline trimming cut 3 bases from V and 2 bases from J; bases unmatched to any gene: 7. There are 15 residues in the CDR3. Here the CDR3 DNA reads TGTGCCAGTAGTATGAAACAGGGGCCCGCCTACGAGCAGTACTTC. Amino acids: CASSMKQGPAYEQYF.

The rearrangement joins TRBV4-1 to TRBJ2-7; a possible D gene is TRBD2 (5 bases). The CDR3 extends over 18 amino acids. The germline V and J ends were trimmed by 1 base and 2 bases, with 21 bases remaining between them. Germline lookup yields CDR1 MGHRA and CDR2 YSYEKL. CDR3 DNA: TGCGCCAGCAGCCAAGCCCAGAATCGGGATATCGCAGCCTACGAGCAGTACTTC. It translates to CASSQAQNRDIAAYEQYF.

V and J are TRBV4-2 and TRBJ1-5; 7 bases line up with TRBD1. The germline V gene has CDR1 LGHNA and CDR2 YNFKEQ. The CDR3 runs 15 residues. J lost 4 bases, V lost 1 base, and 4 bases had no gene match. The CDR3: CASSQAGTANQPQHF. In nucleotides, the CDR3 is TGTGCCAGCAGCCAAGCGGGGACAGCTAATCAGCCCCAGCATTTT.

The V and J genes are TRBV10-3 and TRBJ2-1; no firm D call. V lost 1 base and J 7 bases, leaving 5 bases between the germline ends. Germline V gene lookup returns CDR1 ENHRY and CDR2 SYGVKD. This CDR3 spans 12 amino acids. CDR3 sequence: CAISEFGNEQFF. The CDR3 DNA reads TGTGCCATCAGTGAGTTTGGTAATGAGCAGTTCTTC.

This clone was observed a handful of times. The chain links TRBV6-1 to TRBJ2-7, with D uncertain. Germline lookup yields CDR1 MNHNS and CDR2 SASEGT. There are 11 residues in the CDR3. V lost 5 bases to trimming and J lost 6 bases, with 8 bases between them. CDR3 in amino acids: CASSFDSEQYF. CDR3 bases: TGTGCCAGCAGTTTCGACTCCGAGCAGTACTTC.

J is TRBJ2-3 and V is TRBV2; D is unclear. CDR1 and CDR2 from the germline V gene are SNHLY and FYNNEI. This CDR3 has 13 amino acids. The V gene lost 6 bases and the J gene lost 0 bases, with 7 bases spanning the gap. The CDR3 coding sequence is TGTGCCAGCAGCTACACTAGCACAGATACGCAGTATTTT. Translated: CASSYTSTDTQYF.

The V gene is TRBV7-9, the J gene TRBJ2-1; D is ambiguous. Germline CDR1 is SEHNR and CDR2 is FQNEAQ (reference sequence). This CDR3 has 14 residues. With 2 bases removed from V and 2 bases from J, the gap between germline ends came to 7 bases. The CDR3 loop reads CASSLISPYNEQFF. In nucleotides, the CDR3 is TGTGCCAGCAGCTTAATTAGCCCCTACAATGAGCAGTTCTTC.

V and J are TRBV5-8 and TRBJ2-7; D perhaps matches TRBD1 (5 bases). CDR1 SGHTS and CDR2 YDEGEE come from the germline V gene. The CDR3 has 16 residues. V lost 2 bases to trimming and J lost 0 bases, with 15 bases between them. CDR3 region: CASSFLAGPISYEQYF. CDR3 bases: TGTGCCAGCAGCTTTCTGGCAGGGCCTATCTCCTACGAGCAGTACTTC. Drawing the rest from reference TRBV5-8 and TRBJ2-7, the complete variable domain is EAGVTQSPTHLIKTRGQQATLRCSPISGHTSVYWYQQALGLGLQFLLWYDEGEERNRGNFPPRFSGRQFPNYSSELNVNALELEDSALYLCASSFLAGPISYEQYFGPGTRLTVT.

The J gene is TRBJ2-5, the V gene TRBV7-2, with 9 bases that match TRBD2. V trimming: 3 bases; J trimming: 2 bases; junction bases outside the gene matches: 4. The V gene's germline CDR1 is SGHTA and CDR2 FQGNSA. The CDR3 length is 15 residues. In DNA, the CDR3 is TGTGCCAGCAGCTTCCAGCGGGGGGAGCAAGAGACCCAGTACTTC. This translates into CASSFQRGEQETQYF.

This chain's CDR3 is CASSHGTSPETQYF. The CDR3 nucleotides are TGTGCCAGCAGCCACGGGACTAGCCCGGAGACCCAGTACTTC. J is TRBJ2-5 and V is TRBV5-4, with TRBD2 matching 9 bases. J was trimmed by 5 bases and V by 4 bases; bases with no gene match: 6. The CDR3 is 14 residues long. Germline V lookup: CDR1 SGHNT, CDR2 YYREEE (reference sequence).

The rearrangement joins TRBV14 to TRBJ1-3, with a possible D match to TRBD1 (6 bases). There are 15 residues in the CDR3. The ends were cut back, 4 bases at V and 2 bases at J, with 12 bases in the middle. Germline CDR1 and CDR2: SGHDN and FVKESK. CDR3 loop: CASSLWGGPGNTIYF. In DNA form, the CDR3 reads TGTGCCAGCAGCCTCTGGGGGGGGCCTGGAAACACCATATATTTT.

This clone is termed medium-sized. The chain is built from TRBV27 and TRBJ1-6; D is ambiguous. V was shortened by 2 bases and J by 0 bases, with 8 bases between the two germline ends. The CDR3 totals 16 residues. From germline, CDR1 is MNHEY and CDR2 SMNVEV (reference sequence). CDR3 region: CASSLVSLSYNSPLHF. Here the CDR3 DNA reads TGTGCCAGCAGTTTAGTCAGCCTCTCCTATAATTCACCCCTCCACTTT.